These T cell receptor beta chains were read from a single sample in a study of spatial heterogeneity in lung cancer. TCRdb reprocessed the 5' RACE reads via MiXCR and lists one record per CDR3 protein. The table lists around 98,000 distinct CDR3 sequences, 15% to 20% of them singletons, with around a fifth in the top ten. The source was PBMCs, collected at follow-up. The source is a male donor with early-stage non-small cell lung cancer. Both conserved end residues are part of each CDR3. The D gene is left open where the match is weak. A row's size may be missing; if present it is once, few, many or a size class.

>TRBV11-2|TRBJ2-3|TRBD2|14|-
CASRPSGGANTQYF
TGTGCCAGCAGGCCAAGCGGGGGGGCTAATACGCAGTATTTT
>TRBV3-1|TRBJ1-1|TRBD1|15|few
CASSQAGAGGYVAFF
TGTGCCAGCAGCCAAGCGGGGGCAGGGGGTTATGTGGCTTTCTTT
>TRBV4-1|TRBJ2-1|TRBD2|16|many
CASKSAGGSSYNEQFF
TGCGCCAGCAAGTCCGCGGGGGGGAGCTCCTACAATGAGCAGTTCTTC
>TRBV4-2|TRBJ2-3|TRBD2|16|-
CASSQEKAAGTDTQYF
TGTGCCAGCAGCCAAGAGAAGGCAGCGGGAACAGATACGCAGTATTTT
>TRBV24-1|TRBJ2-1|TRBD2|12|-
CATSDLAGGKFF
TGTGCCACCAGTGATCTCGCGGGGGGGAAGTTCTTC
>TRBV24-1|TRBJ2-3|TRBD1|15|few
CATAARDRGADTQYF
TGTGCCACCGCCGCGCGTGACAGGGGGGCAGATACGCAGTATTTT
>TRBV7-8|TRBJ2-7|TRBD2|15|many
CASSHISGTIDEQYF
TGTGCCAGCAGCCACATATCCGGGACTATCGACGAGCAGTACTTC
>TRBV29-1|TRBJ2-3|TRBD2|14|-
CSAATSGATDTQYF
TGCAGCGCTGCGACTAGCGGGGCTACAGATACGCAGTATTTT
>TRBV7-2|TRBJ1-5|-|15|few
CASSPTAGSNQPQHF
TGTGCCAGCAGCCCTACCGCGGGGAGCAATCAGCCCCAGCATTTT
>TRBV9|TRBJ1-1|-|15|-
CASSVVAETNTEAFF
TGTGCCAGCAGCGTAGTGGCAGAAACGAACACTGAAGCTTTCTTT
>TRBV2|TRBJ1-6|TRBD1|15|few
CASRVSGQGDSPLHF
TGTGCCAGCAGGGTTTCGGGACAGGGGGATTCACCCCTCCACTTT
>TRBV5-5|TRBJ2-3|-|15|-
CASSLTGTVGDTQYF
TGTGCCAGCAGCTTAACCGGGACGGTGGGAGATACGCAGTATTTT
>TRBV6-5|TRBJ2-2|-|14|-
CASSYNRDTGELFF
TGTGCCAGCAGTTATAACAGGGACACCGGGGAGCTGTTTTTT
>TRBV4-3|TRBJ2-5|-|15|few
CASSQDTIGQGTQYF
TGCGCCAGCAGCCAAGATACAATTGGCCAAGGGACCCAGTACTTC
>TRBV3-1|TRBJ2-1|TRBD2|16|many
CASSLQLAGTRNEQFF
TGTGCCAGCAGCCTTCAACTAGCGGGGACACGGAATGAGCAGTTCTTC
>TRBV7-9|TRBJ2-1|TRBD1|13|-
CASSRQGNNEQFF
TGTGCCAGCAGCCGACAGGGGAATAATGAGCAGTTCTTC